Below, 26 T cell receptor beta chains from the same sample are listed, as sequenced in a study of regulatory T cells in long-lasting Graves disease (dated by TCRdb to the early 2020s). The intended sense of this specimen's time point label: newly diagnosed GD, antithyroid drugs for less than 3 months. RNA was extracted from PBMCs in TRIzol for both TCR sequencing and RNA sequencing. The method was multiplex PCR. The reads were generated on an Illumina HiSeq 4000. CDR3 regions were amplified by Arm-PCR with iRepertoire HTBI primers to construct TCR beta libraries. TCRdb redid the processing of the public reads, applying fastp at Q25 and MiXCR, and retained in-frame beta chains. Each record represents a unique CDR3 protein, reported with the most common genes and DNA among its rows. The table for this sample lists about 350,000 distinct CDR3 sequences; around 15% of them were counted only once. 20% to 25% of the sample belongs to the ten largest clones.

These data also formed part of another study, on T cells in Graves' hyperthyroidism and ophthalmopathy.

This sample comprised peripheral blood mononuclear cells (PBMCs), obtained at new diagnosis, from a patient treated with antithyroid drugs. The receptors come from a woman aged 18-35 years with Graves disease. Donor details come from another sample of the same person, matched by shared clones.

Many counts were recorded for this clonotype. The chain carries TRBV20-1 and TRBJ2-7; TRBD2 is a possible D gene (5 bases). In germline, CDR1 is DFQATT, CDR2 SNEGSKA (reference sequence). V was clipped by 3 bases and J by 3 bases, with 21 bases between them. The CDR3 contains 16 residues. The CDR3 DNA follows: TGCAGTGCTAGGGGTAAGCGGCTACGGACTGTCTACGAGCAGTACTTC. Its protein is CSARGKRLRTVYEQYF.

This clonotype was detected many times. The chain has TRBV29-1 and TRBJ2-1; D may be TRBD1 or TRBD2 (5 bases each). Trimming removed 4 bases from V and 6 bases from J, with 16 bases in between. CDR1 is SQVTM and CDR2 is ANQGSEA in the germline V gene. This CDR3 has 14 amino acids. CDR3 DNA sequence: TGCAGCGTTGTTGGATCCGGGACCGCCAATGAGCAGTTCTTC. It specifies CSVVGSGTANEQFF.

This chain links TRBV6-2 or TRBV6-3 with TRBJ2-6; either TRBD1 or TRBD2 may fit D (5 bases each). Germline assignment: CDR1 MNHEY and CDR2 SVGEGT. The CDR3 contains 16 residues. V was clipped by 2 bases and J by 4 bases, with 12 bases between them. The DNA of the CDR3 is TGTGCCAGCAGTTACGGTCCAGGGAGAGGGGCCAACGTCCTGACTTTC. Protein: CASSYGPGRGANVLTF.

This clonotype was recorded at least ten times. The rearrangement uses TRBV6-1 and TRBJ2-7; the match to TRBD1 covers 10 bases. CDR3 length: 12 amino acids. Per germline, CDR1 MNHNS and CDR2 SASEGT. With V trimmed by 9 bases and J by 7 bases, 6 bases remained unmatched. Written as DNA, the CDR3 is TGTGCCAGTTTAGGACAGGGGGGGGAGCAGTACTTC. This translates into CASLGQGGEQYF.

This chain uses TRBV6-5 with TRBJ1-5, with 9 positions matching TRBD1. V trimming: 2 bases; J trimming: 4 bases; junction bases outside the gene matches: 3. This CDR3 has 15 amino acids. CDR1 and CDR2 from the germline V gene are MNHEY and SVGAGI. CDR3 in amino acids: CASSYGGQGNQPQHF. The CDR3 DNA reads TGTGCCAGCAGTTACGGGGGACAGGGAAATCAGCCCCAGCATTTT.

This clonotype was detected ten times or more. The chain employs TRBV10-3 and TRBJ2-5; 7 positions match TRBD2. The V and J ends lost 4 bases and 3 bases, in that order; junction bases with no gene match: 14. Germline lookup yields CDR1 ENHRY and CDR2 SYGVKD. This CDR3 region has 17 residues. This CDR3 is CAISGVGRGPHEETQYF. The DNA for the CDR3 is TGTGCCATCAGTGGTGTGGGGAGGGGTCCGCACGAAGAGACCCAGTACTTC.

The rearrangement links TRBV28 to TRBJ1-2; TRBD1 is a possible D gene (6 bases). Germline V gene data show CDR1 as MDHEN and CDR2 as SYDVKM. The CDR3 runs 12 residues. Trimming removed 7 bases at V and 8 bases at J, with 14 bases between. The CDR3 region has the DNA TGTGCCAGCACCCCAGGGGTTTTGGGCTACACCTTC. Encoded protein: CASTPGVLGYTF.

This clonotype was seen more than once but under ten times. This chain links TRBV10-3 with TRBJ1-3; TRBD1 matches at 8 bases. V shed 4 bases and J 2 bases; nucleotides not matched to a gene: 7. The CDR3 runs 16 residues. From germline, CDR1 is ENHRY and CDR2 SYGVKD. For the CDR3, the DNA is TGTGCCATCAGTGCAACCTCGGACAGGGCTGGAAACACCATATATTTT. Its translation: CAISATSDRAGNTIYF.

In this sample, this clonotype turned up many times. The CDR3: CASSLETGTSGGTAFF. DNA for the CDR3: TGCGCCAGCAGCTTGGAAACCGGGACTAGCGGGGGAACGGCGTTCTTC. V and J are TRBV5-1 and TRBJ2-1, with 14 bases matching TRBD2. The J segment lost 15 bases and the V segment lost 0 bases, leaving 11 bases of the junction unmatched. Germline V lookup: CDR1 SGHRS, CDR2 YFSETQ. CDR3 size: 16 residues.

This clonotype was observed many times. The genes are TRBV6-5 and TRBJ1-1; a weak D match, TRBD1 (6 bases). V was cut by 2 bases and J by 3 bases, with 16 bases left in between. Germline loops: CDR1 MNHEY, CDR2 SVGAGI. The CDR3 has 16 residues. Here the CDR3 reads CASSYTKQGDDTEAFF. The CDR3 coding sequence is TGTGCCAGCAGTTACACTAAACAGGGAGATGACACTGAAGCTTTCTTT.

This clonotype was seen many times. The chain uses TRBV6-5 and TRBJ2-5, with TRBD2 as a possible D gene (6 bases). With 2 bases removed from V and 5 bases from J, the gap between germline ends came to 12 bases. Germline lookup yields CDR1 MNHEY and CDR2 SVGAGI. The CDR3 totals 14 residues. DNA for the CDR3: TGTGCCAGCAGTTACAATGGGGGGTACGAGACCCAGTACTTC. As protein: CASSYNGGYETQYF.

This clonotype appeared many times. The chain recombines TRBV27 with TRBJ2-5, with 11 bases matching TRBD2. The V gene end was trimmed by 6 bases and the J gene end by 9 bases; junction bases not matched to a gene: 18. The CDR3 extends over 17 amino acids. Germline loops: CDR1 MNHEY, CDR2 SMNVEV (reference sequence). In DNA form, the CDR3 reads TGTGCCAGCAGGGGGACTAGCGGACGACCGGGTCAAGGGGCCCAGTACTTC. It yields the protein CASRGTSGRPGQGAQYF.

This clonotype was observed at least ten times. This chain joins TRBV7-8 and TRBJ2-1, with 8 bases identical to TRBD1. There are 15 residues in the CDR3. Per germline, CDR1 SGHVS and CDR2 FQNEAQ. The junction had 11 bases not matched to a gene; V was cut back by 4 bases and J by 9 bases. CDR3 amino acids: CASSSRQGNVVEQFF. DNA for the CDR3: TGTGCCAGCAGCTCAAGACAGGGGAATGTAGTTGAGCAGTTCTTC. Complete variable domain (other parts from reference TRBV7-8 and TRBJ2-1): GAGVSQSPRYKVAKRGQDVALRCDPISGHVSLFWYQQALGQGPEFLTYFQNEAQLDKSGLPSDRFFAERPEGSVSTLKIQRTQQEDSAVYLCASSSRQGNVVEQFFGPGTRLTVL.

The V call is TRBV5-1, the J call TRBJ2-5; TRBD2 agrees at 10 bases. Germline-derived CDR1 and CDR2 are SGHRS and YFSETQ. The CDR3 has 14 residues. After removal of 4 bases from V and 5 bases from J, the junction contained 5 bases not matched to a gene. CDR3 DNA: TGCGCCAGCAGCAGCCAGGGACTAGCGGAGACCCAGTACTTC. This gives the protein CASSSQGLAETQYF. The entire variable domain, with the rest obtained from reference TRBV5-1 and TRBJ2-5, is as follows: KAGVTQTPRYLIKTRGQQVTLSCSPISGHRSVSWYQQTPGQGLQFLFEYFSETQRNKGNFPGRFSGRQFSNSRSEMNVSTLELGDSALYLCASSSQGLAETQYFGPGTRLLVL.

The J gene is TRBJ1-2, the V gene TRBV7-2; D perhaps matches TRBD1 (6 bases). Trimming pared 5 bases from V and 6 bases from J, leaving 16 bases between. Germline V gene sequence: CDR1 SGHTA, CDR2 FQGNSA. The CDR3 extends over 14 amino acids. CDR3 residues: CASSRDTGNHGYTF. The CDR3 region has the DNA TGTGCCAGCAGCCGAGACACAGGGAACCATGGCTACACCTTC.

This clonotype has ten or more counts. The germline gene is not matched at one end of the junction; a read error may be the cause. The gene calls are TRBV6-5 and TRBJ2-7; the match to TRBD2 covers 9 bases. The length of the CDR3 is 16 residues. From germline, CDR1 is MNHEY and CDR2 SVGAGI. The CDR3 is CASSDSIAGASYEQYF. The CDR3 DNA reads TGTGCCAGCAGTGACTCGATAGCGGGAGCCTCCTACGAGCAGTACTTC.

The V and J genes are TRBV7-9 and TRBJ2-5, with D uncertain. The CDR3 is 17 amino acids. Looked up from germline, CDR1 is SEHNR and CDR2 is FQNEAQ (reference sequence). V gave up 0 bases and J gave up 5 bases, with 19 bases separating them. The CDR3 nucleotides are TGTGCCAGCAGCTTAGCGCAACGCAAAACATACCGGGAGACCCAGTACTTC. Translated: CASSLAQRKTYRETQYF.

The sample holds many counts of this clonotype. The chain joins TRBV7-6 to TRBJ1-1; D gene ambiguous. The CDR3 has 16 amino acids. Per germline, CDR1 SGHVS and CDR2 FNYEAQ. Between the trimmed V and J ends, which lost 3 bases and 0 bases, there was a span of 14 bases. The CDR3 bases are TGTGCCAGCAGCTTGACGGGAAGTGGCTTGAACACTGAAGCTTTCTTT. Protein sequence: CASSLTGSGLNTEAFF.

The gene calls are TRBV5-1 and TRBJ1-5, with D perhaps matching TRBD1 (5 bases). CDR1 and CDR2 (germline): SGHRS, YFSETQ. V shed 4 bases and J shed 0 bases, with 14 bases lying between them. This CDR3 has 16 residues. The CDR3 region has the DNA TGCGCCAGCAGCCCCGGCGGCGGGGGTAGCAATCAGCCCCAGCATTTT. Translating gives CASSPGGGGSNQPQHF.

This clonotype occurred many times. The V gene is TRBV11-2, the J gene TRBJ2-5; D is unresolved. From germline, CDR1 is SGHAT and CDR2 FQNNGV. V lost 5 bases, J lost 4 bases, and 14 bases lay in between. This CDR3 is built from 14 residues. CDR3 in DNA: TGTGCCAGCAGCCCTCGAGACATAGTAGAGACCCAGTACTTC. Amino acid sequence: CASSPRDIVETQYF.

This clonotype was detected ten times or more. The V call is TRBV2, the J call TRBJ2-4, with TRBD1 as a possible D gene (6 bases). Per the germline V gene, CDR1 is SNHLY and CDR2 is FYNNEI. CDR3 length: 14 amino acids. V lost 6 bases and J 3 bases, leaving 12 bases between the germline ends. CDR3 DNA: TGTGCCAGCAGCGGCACAGGGCTCAAAAACATTCAGTACTTC. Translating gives CASSGTGLKNIQYF.

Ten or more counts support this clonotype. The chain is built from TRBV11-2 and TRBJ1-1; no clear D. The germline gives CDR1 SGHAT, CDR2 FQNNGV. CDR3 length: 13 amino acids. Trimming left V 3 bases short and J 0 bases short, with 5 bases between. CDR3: CASSFQMNTEAFF. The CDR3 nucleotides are TGTGCCAGCAGCTTTCAGATGAACACTGAAGCTTTCTTT. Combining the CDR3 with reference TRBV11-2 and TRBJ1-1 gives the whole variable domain EAGVAQSPRYKIIEKRQSVAFWCNPISGHATLYWYQQILGQGPKLLIQFQNNGVVDDSQLPKDRFSAERLKGVDSTLKIQPAKLEDSAVYLCASSFQMNTEAFFGQGTRLTVV.

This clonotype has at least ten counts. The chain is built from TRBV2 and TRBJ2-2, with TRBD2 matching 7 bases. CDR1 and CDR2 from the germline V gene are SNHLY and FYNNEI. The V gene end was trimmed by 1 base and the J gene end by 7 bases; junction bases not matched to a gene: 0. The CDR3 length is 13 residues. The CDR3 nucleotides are TGTGCCAGCAGTGAAGGCGGGAGCGGGGAGCTGTTTTTT. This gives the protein CASSEGGSGELFF.

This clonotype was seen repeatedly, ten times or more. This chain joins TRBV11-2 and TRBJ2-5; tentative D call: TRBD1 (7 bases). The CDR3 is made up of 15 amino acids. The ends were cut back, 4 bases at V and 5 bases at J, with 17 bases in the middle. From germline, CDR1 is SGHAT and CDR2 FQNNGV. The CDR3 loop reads CASSYRQGGWETQYF. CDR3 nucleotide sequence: TGTGCCAGCAGCTACAGACAGGGAGGTTGGGAGACCCAGTACTTC.

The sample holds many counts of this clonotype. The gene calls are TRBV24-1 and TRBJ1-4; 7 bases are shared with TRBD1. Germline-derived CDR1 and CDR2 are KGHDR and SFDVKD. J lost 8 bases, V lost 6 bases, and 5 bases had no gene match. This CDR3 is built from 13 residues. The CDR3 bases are TGTGCCACCAGTCCAACAGGGGACGAAAAACTGTTTTTT. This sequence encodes CATSPTGDEKLFF.

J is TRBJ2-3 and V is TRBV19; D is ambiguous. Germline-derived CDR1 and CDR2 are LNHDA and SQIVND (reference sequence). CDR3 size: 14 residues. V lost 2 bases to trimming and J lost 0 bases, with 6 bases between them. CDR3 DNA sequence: TGTGCCAGTAGTATAACTGCTAGCACAGATACGCAGTATTTT. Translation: CASSITASTDTQYF. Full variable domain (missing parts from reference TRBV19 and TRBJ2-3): DGGITQSPKYLFRKEGQNVTLSCEQNLNHDAMYWYRQDPGQGLRLIYYSQIVNDFQKGDIAEGYSVSREKKESFPLTVTSAQKNPTAFYLCASSITASTDTQYFGPGTRLTVL.